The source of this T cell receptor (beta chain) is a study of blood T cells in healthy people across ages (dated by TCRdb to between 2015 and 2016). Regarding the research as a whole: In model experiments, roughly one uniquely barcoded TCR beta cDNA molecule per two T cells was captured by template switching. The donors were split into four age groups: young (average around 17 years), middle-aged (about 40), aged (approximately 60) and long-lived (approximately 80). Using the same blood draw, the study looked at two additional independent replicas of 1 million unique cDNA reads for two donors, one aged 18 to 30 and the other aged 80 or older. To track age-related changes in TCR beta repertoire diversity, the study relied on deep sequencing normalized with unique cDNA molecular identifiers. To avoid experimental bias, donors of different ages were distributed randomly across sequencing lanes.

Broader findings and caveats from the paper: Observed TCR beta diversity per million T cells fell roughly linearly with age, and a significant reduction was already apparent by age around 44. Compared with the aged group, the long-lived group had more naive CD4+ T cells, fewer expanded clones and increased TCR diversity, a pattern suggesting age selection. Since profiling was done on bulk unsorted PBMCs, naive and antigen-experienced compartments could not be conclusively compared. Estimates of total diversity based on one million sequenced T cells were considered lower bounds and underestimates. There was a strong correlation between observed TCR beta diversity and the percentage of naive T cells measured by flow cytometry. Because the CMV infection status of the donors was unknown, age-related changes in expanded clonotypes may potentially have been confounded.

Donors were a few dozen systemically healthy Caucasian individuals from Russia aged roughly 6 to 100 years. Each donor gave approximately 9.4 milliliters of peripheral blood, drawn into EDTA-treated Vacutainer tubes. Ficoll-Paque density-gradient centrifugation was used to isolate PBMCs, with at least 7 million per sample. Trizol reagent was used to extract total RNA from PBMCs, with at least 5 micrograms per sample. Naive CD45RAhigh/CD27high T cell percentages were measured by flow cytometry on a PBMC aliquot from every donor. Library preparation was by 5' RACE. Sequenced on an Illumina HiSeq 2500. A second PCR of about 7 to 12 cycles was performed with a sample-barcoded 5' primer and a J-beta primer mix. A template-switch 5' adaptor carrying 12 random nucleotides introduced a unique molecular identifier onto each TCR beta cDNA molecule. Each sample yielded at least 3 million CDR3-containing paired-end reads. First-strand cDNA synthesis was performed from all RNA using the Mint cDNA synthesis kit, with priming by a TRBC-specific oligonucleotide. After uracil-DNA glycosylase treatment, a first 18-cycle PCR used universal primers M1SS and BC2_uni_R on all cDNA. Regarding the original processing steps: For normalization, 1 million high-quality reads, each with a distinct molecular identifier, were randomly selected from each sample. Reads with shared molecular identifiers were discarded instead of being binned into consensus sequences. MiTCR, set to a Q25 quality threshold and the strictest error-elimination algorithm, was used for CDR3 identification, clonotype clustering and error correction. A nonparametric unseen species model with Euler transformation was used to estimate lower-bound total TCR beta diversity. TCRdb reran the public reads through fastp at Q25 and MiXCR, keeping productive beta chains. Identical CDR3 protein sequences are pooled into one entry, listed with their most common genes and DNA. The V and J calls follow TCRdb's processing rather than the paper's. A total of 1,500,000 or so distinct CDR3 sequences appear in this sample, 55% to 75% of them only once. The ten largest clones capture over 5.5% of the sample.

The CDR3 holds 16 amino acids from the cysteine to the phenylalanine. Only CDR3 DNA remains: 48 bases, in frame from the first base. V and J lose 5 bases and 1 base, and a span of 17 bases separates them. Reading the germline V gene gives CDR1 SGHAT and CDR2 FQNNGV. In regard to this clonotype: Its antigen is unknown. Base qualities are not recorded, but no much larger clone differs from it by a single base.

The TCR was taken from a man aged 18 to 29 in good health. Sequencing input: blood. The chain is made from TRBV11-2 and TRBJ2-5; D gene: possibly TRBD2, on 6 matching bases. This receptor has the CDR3 CASSHKGSTSQETQYF. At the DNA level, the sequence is TGTGCCAGCAGCCATAAAGGGTCGACTAGCCAAGAGACCCAGTACTTC.